This T cell receptor beta chain is from a study of early T cells in non-severe SARS-CoV-2 infection. Study in general: Sequenced material consisted of bulk RNA (from unsorted whole blood), and chains were unpaired.

MiXCR, applied by TCRdb to the 5' RACE reads, yields one record per CDR3 protein. Here the sample spans roughly 100,000 distinct CDR3 sequences, approximately 14% being singletons. This clonotype was observed a handful of times. Trimming stripped 5 bases from V and 2 bases from J, with 23 bases between. The CDR3 extends over 18 amino acids. The germline V gene has CDR1 PRHDT and CDR2 FYEKMQ (reference sequence). Source material: whole blood. V usage is TRBV13 and J usage is TRBJ2-3; D may be TRBD2 (7 bases). This sequence was found in an adult who was a healthcare worker with PCR-confirmed SARS-CoV-2 infection or an uninfected control (not recorded which). The CDR3 here is CASSGAGAGGIATDTQYF. CDR3 nucleotide sequence: TGTGCCAGCAGCGGGGCGGGGGCCGGAGGAATAGCCACAGATACGCAGTATTTT.